Presented here are 22 T cell receptor beta chains from one specimen sequenced in a study of OX40 agonist ivuxolimab in advanced cancers. The method was immunoSEQ multiplex PCR; TCRdb's version includes in-frame clones alone and lacks a portion of them. The profile shows roughly 48,000 clones, 70% to 90% of them singletons. Specimen: CD4+ or CD8+ T cells sorted from blood, collected in a trial of the OX40 agonist ivuxolimab. These receptors all come from an adult with an advanced solid tumor such as melanoma, head and neck, liver or kidney cancer.

The gene calls are TRBV5-3 and TRBJ2-7; possibly TRBD1 for D (6 bases). Being an ORF, TRBV5-3 has a function that is uncertain. The CDR3 covers 16 residues. V was shortened by 2 bases and J by 0 bases, with 15 bases between the two germline ends. CDR3 sequence: CARSLHDRTVSYEQYF. The CDR3 DNA is TGTGCCAGAAGCTTACATGACAGGACAGTCTCCTACGAGCAGTACTTC.

The rearrangement links TRBV5-1 to TRBJ2-3; 7 positions agree with TRBD2. The CDR3 is 16 amino acids. With V trimmed by 4 bases and J by 3 bases, 11 bases remained unmatched. The germline CDR1 and CDR2 sequences are SGHRS and YFSETQ. For the CDR3, the DNA is TGCGCCAGCAGCCGGAATCGCGGCGGGGGAACAGATACGCAGTATTTT. Translated, it gives CASSRNRGGGTDTQYF.

This clone came up a few times. The chain is built from TRBV4-1 and TRBJ1-5; D is uncertain. The CDR3 contains 13 residues. Trimming stripped 5 bases from V and 5 bases from J, with 10 bases between. CDR1 is MGHRA, CDR2 YSYEKL, per germline. The CDR3 spells CASSTGRDQPQHF. CDR3 DNA sequence: TGCGCCAGCAGCACCGGTCGAGATCAGCCCCAGCATTTT.

The V call is TRBV5-8, the J call TRBJ1-3, with 9 nucleotides matching TRBD1. The CDR3 is 18 residues long. J lost 3 bases, V lost 5 bases, and 15 bases had no gene match. Germline values: CDR1 SGHTS, CDR2 YDEGEE. CDR3 amino acids: CASSSIGDREIFGNTIYF. CDR3 bases: TGTGCCAGCAGTTCCATAGGGGACAGGGAAATTTTTGGAAACACCATATATTTT. The full variable domain, completed using reference TRBV5-8 and TRBJ1-3, is EAGVTQSPTHLIKTRGQQATLRCSPISGHTSVYWYQQALGLGLQFLLWYDEGEERNRGNFPPRFSGRQFPNYSSELNVNALELEDSALYLCASSSIGDREIFGNTIYFGEGSWLTVV.

The V and J genes are TRBV30 and TRBJ2-1, with TRBD2 matching over 13 bases. This CDR3 has 13 amino acids. Germline assignment: CDR1 GTSNPN and CDR2 SVGIG (reference sequence). J was trimmed by 9 bases and V by 8 bases; bases with no gene match: 7. The CDR3 sequence is CALGLAGALEQFF. In DNA, the CDR3 is TGTGCCCTCGGACTAGCGGGGGCCCTTGAGCAGTTCTTC.

J is TRBJ1-6 and V is TRBV21-1; the table's D call of TRBD1 was not tested on the DNA. TRBV21-1 is labeled a pseudogene. CDR3 length equals 14 residues. The CDR3 region is CASSIRGGHSPLHF. The DNA of the CDR3 is TGTGCCAGCAGCATCAGGGGTGGCCATTCACCCCTCCACTTT.

This clone turned up a few times. The chain employs TRBV7-9 and TRBJ1-2, with TRBD1 matching 9 bases. From germline, CDR1 is SEHNR and CDR2 FQNEAQ (reference sequence). J lost 8 bases, V lost 8 bases, and 9 bases had no gene match. The CDR3 covers 13 residues. Here the CDR3 reads CASDLQGAWGYTF. The CDR3 DNA reads TGTGCCAGCGATTTACAGGGGGCGTGGGGCTACACCTTC.

The rearrangement links TRBV6-5 to TRBJ1-5; 8 bases fit TRBD1. V shed 4 bases, J shed 6 bases, and the junction held 8 bases outside the gene matches. The CDR3 is made up of 15 amino acids. Germline values: CDR1 MNHEY, CDR2 SVGAGI. The CDR3 nucleotides are TGTGCCAGCAGTTTAACAGGGGGGATGACTCAGCCCCAGCATTTT. It is translated as CASSLTGGMTQPQHF.

This CDR3 reads CASGQTGEGMNTEAFF. The CDR3 DNA reads as TGTGCCAGCGGTCAAACAGGGGAGGGGATGAACACTGAAGCTTTCTTT. The rearrangement joins TRBV28 to TRBJ1-1, with 7 bases lining up with TRBD1. The V segment lost 8 bases and the J segment 0 bases; nucleotides outside the gene matches: 12. This CDR3 region has 16 residues. Looked up from germline, CDR1 is MDHEN and CDR2 is SYDVKM.

The gene calls are TRBV5-6 and TRBJ1-2; D is undetermined. Deletions cut 1 base from V and 8 bases from J, with 6 bases between. Looked up from germline, CDR1 is SGHDT and CDR2 is YYEEEE. This CDR3 is 11 amino acids long. This CDR3 is CASSLREGYTF. DNA of the CDR3: TGTGCCAGCAGCTTGCGGGAGGGCTACACCTTC.

The chain joins TRBV5-6 to TRBJ2-5; 8 nucleotides match TRBD1. Germline V gene lookup returns CDR1 SGHDT and CDR2 YYEEEE. V trimming: 0 bases; J trimming: 1 base; junction bases outside the gene matches: 2. The CDR3 runs to 15 residues. CDR3 bases: TGTGCCAGCAGCTTGGAAGGGACAGGCCAAGAGACCCAGTACTTC. As protein: CASSLEGTGQETQYF. Looking up the rest from reference TRBV5-6 and TRBJ2-5 gives the full variable domain: DAGVTQSPTHLIKTRGQQVTLRCSPKSGHDTVSWYQQALGQGPQFIFQYYEEEERQRGNFPDRFSGHQFPNYSSELNVNALLLGDSALYLCASSLEGTGQETQYFGPGTRLLVL.

The V and J genes are TRBV9 and TRBJ1-4; a possible D gene is TRBD1 (5 bases). The V gene lost 0 bases and the J gene lost 7 bases, with 16 bases spanning the gap. Germline CDR1 and CDR2: SGDLS and YYNGEE. This CDR3 comprises 16 residues. The CDR3 loop reads CASSVGGWIQGEKLFF. CDR3 nucleotides: TGTGCCAGCAGCGTAGGGGGGTGGATTCAAGGTGAAAAACTGTTTTTT.

This chain connects TRBV5-1 to TRBJ1-2; D is unresolved. The V end lost 0 bases, the J end lost 6 bases, and 15 bases lay between the germline ends. CDR1 and CDR2 (germline): SGHRS, YFSETQ. The CDR3 extends over 15 amino acids. CDR3 in DNA: TGCGCCAGCAGCTTGGAATACCCAGGAATCGATGGCTACACCTTC. This codes for CASSLEYPGIDGYTF.

The chain recombines TRBV29-1 with TRBJ2-3; the match to TRBD2 covers 11 bases. The CDR3 runs 16 residues. The germline V gene has CDR1 SQVTM and CDR2 ANQGSEA. V was clipped by 7 bases and J by 2 bases; unmatched bases: 11. The CDR3, as DNA: TGCAGCGACCGCCCATTAGCGGGGGGGAACACAGATACGCAGTATTTT. This gives the protein CSDRPLAGGNTDTQYF.

The chain couples TRBV27 to TRBJ2-7; D remains unclear. The V gene's germline CDR1 is MNHEY and CDR2 SMNVEV (reference sequence). V lost 4 bases, J lost 4 bases, and 11 bases lay in between. The CDR3 is 13 amino acids. The CDR3 is CASSSGPGYEQYF. The CDR3, as DNA: TGTGCCAGCAGTTCCGGGCCTGGGTACGAGCAGTACTTC.

The chain joins TRBV21-1 to TRBJ1-1; the D call TRBD1 from the table was never checked on the DNA. TRBV21-1 is flagged as a pseudogene. The CDR3 consists of 14 residues. The CDR3 nucleotides are TGTGCCAGCAGCATACCAGGTTGTAGCACTGAAGCTTTCTTT. This sequence encodes CASSIPGCSTEAFF.

This clone was seen a few times. The chain employs TRBV30 and TRBJ1-1; D is possibly TRBD1 (6 bases). The CDR3 is 13 residues long. V lost 4 bases and J lost 4, with 13 bases in between. The germline gives CDR1 GTSNPN, CDR2 SVGIG (reference sequence). Here the CDR3 reads CAWNVLGGTEAFF. The CDR3 bases are TGTGCCTGGAATGTCCTAGGGGGCACTGAAGCTTTCTTT.

This clone was recorded only once. The chain employs TRBV30 and TRBJ2-3, with 9 bases matching TRBD1. The CDR3 is 17 residues long. The germline CDR1 and CDR2 sequences are GTSNPN and SVGIG (reference sequence). The V and J ends lost 1 base and 7 bases, in that order; junction bases with no gene match: 15. The CDR3 region is CAWSGRQTGGLLHTQYF. The CDR3 DNA reads as TGTGCCTGGAGTGGACGCCAGACAGGGGGTCTCCTACATACGCAGTATTTT.

This clone is a singleton in its sample. The chain employs TRBV6-6 and TRBJ2-2; D not certain. The germline gives CDR1 MNHNY, CDR2 SVGAGI (reference sequence). The CDR3 contains 12 residues. V gave up 4 bases and J gave up 6 bases, with 6 bases separating them. The CDR3 sequence is CASSSTAGELFF. The CDR3, as DNA: TGTGCCAGCAGTTCGACGGCCGGGGAGCTGTTTTTT.

The chain is built from TRBV4-2 and TRBJ2-2; TRBD1 might be the D (5 bases). This CDR3 contains 16 residues. Germline values: CDR1 LGHNA, CDR2 YNFKEQ. V was pared by 4 bases and J by 0 bases, with 12 bases between. The CDR3 DNA is TGTGCCAGCAGCCGGGGAAGGGGTGCGAACACCGGGGAGCTGTTTTTT. It specifies CASSRGRGANTGELFF.

This chain joins TRBV6-6 and TRBJ1-1; D gene ambiguous. The CDR3 has 14 residues. Germline CDR1 and CDR2: MNHNY and SVGAGI (reference sequence). Trimming took off 8 bases at V and 0 bases at J, with 13 bases between the two ends. The CDR3 loop reads CASARGSVNTEAFF. CDR3 in DNA: TGTGCCAGCGCACGCGGCAGCGTGAACACTGAAGCTTTCTTT.

The CDR3 loop reads CASSFRAPIRTDTQYF. The CDR3 nucleotides read TGTGCCAGCAGCTTCCGGGCTCCCATTCGCACAGATACGCAGTATTTT. The chain carries TRBV7-9 and TRBJ2-3, with no clear D. Trimming took off 3 bases at V and 1 base at J, with 14 bases between the two ends. Germline V CDR1 and CDR2: SEHNR, FQNEAQ (reference sequence). This CDR3 spans 16 amino acids.